This T cell receptor (beta chain) originates from a study of neoadjuvant anti-PD-1 for oral cavity cancer. The time point is: after neoadjuvant nivolumab, at surgical resection. These newly diagnosed stage II-IVA oral cavity squamous cell carcinoma patients had no prior systemic or radiation treatment. Only one count was recorded for this clone. Sequencing used immunoSEQ multiplex PCR; TCRdb keeps in-frame clones, though not all of them. This sample has 11,000 to 15,000 clones, with 65% to 80% found just once. This CDR3 spans 16 amino acids. Germline V lookup: CDR1 WNHNN, CDR2 SYGVQD (reference sequence). Trimming shortened V by 0 bases and J by 5 bases, and 17 bases separated the two germline ends.

The origin of this receptor is a person between 35 and 79 years old with oral cavity squamous cell carcinoma. The specimen was PBMCs, collected after nivolumab (anti-PD-1) treatment. V and J are TRBV10-1 and TRBJ2-7; D is perhaps TRBD2 (6 bases). The CDR3 loop is CASSESLGSGVHEQYF. In DNA, the CDR3 is TGCGCCAGCAGTGAGTCTCTTGGGTCGGGAGTCCACGAGCAGTACTTC.